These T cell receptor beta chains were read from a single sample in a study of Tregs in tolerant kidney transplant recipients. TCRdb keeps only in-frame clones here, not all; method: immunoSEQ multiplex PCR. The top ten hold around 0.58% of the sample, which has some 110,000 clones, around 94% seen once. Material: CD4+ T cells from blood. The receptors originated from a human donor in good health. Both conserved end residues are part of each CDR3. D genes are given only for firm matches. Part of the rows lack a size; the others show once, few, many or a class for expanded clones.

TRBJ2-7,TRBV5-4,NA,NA,TGTGCCAGCAGCCTAGGGATAGGGTCCTACGAGCAGTACTTC,CASSLGIGSYEQYF
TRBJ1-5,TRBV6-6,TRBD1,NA,TGTGCCAGCAGTTACCAGGACAGGAGCTATCAGCCCCAGCATTTT,CASSYQDRSYQPQHF
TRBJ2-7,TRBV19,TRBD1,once,TGTGCCAGTAGTATATCAGGACAGGGCCCCTACGAGCAGTACTTC,CASSISGQGPYEQYF
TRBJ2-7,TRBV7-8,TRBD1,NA,TGTGCCAGCAGTAGTCGGGACAGGGGAGCCTACGAGCAGTACTTC,CASSSRDRGAYEQYF
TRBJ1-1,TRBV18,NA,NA,TGTGCCAGCTCACCTGGACCGAACACTGAAGCTTTCTTT,CASSPGPNTEAFF
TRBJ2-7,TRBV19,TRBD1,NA,TGTGCCAGTAGTATAACAGGGGGCTCCCCCCCGCACTTC,CASSITGGSPPHF
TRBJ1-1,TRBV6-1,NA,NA,TGTGCCAGCAGTGAAGGGGCAGGATATAGGACTGAAGCTTTCTTT,CASSEGAGYRTEAFF
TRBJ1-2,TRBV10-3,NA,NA,TGTGCCATCAGTTACCCCGAGGGAGGATCTAACTATGGCTACACCTTC,CAISYPEGGSNYGYTF
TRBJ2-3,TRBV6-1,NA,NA,TGTGCCAGTCAAGGACAGACCCTCACAGATACGCAGTATTTT,CASQGQTLTDTQYF
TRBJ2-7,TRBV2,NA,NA,TGTGCCAGCAGTGATTTCCCCATTGGGGACATACTCTCCTACGAGCAGTACTTC,CASSDFPIGDILSYEQYF
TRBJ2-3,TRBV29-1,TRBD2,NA,TGCAGCGGCCTGGGAGGGCCGGTGACAGATACGCAGTATTTT,CSGLGGPVTDTQYF
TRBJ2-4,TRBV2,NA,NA,TGTGCCAGCAGGGCTACTAGCGCCAAAAACATTCAGTACTTC,CASRATSAKNIQYF
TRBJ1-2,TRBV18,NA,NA,TGTGCCAGCTCACCAGTCAAGGGAGTGAACTATGGCTACACCTTC,CASSPVKGVNYGYTF
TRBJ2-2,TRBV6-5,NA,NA,TGTGCCAGCAGTTACCCTGGGACCGGGGAGCTGTTTTTT,CASSYPGTGELFF
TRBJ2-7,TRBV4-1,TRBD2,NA,TGCGCCAGCAGCCAAGATGCGGGGGGAACCTCCTACGAGCAGTACTTC,CASSQDAGGTSYEQYF
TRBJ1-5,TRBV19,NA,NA,TGTGCCAGTAGTATCATGGAGAGGCAGCCCCAGCATTTT,CASSIMERQPQHF
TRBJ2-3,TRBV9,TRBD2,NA,TGTGCCAGCAGCGTGGGGAGCGGGGTATCAGATACGCAGTATTTT,CASSVGSGVSDTQYF
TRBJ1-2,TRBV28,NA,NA,TGTGCCAGCAGACCAGCGGGCCGAGGCTACACCTTC,CASRPAGRGYTF
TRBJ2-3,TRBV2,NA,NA,TGTGCCAGCAGGACAGCCACAGATACGCAGTATTTT,CASRTATDTQYF
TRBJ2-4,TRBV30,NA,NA,TGTGCCTGGAGCGCTCAGGCCAAAAACATTCAGTACTTC,CAWSAQAKNIQYF
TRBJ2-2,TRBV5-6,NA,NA,TGTGCCAGCAGCTCTAAAAGTTCCGCGAACACCGGGGAGCTGTTTTTT,CASSSKSSANTGELFF
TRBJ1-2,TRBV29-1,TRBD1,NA,TGCAGCGTTGTTGGGACAGGAGGCCCAACCTTC,CSVVGTGGPTF
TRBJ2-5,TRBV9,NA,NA,TGTGCCAGCAGCCCCCAGTTAGGGCAGGAGACCCAGTACTTC,CASSPQLGQETQYF
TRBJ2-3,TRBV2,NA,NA,TGTGCCAGCAGTGAAGAGGGCCCGGCACCCTATTTT,CASSEEGPAPYF
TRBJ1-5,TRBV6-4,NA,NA,TGTGCCAGCAGTGACCTCTCCTTTGGGCGCGTATGCAATCAGCCCCAGCATTTT,CASSDLSFGRVCNQPQHF
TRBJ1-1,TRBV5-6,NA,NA,TGTGCCAGCAGCTTCTGGGACGGGGGAAACACTGAAGCTTTCTTT,CASSFWDGGNTEAFF
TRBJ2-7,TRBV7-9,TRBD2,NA,TGTGCCAGCAGGGGGGGACGGGAGGACTACGAGCAGTACTTC,CASRGGREDYEQYF
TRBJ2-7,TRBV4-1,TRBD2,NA,TGCGCCAGCAGCCCGAAGACTAGCGGGAGGGACCTTTATGGGCAGTACTTC,CASSPKTSGRDLYGQYF
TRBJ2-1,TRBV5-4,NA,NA,TGTGCCAGCAGCTTGGGGGTGGGGTACAACAATGAGCAGTTCTTC,CASSLGVGYNNEQFF
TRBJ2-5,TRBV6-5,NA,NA,TGTGCCAGCAGTTACGGATGGGGCCTTCAAGAGACCCAGTACTTC,CASSYGWGLQETQYF
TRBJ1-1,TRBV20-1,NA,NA,TGCAGGCTAGACGGAGCTTTCTTT,CRLDGAFF
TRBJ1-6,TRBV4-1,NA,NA,TGCGCCAGCAGCCAAGGTACATTTGGAGGCTCACCCCTCCACTTT,CASSQGTFGGSPLHF
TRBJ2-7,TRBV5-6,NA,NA,TGTGCCAGCAGCTTGGCCGGAGGGAACCCGGCGACCTACGAGCAGTACTTC,CASSLAGGNPATYEQYF
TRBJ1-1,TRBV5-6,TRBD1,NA,TGTGCCAGCAGCCCCCGGGACAGGGGAAACACTGAAGCTTTCTTT,CASSPRDRGNTEAFF
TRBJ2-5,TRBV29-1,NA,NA,TGCAGCGTTGTGGGACACCTACAAGAGACCCAGTACTTC,CSVVGHLQETQYF
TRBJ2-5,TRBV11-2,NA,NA,TGTGCCAGTGGGTACAAACCGGGGGAGACCCAGTACTTC,CASGYKPGETQYF
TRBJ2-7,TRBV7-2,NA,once,TGTGCCAGCAGCCACTCCTACGAGCAGTACTTC,CASSHSYEQYF
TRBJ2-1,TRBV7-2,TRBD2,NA,TGTGCCAGCAGCTTGACTAGCGGGAGGGCCAGTTATGAGCAGTTCTTC,CASSLTSGRASYEQFF
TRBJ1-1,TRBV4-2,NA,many,TGTGCCAGCAGCCAAGAGTATACAGGCCTTAACACTGAAGCTTTCTTT,CASSQEYTGLNTEAFF
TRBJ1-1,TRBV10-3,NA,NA,TGTGCCATCAATTCCCGCGGAGTTCTAAAGAACACTGAAGCTTTCTTT,CAINSRGVLKNTEAFF
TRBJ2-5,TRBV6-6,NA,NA,TGTGCCAGCAGTTACTCATTGGAGACCCAGTACTTC,CASSYSLETQYF
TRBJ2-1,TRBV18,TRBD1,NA,TGTGCCAGCTCACCACCAGGGACAGAGAGCTCCTACAATGAGCAGTTCTTC,CASSPPGTESSYNEQFF
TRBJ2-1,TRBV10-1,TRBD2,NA,TGCGCCAGCAGTCCCCGCGGGGGGAGAGAGACGGATGAGCAGTTCTTC,CASSPRGGRETDEQFF
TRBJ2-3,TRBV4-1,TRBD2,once,TGCGCCAGCAGCCAACCTACTAGCGGGAGAGCCGCAGATACGCAGTATTTT,CASSQPTSGRAADTQYF
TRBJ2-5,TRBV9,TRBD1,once,TGTGCCAGCAGCTTCCGGACAGGGACCGTCCAAGAGACCCAGTACTTC,CASSFRTGTVQETQYF
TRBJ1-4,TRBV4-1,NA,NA,TGCGCCAGCAGCCAAGCGCAAGGACATGCTTCTGAAAAACTGTTTTTT,CASSQAQGHASEKLFF
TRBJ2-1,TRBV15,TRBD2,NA,TGTGCCACCAGCGGGGACACTAGCGGGAGTAGAAATGAGCAGTTCTTC,CATSGDTSGSRNEQFF
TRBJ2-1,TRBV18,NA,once,TGTGCCAGCTCACCGCAACACGGGGGAAATGAGCAGTTCTTC,CASSPQHGGNEQFF
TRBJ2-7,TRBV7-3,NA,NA,TGTGCCAGCAGCTTACAAAGGACTTCCGAGCAGTACTTC,CASSLQRTSEQYF
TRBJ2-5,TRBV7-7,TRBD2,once,TGTGCTAGCAGCCCACGACTAGCTGGTGGAGAGACCCAGTACTTC,CASSPRLAGGETQYF
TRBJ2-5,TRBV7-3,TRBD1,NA,TGTGCCAGCAGCTCCAACAGGGGGCAGATCCAAGAGACCCAGTACTTC,CASSSNRGQIQETQYF
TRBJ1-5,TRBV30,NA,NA,TGTGCCTGGAGTAGCGGGACGGTGCATCAGCCCCAGCATTTT,CAWSSGTVHQPQHF
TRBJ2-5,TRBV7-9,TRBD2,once,TGTGCCAGCAGCTTGGGGAGCGGGAGGCCGGGAAGTGAGACCCAGTACTTC,CASSLGSGRPGSETQYF
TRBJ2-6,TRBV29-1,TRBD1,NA,TGCAGCGTTGAAGTAACCAGGGGGCTGGCTGGGGCCAACGTCCTGACTTTC,CSVEVTRGLAGANVLTF
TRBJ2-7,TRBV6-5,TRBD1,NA,TGTGCCAGCAGTTCATTGGGACAGGTTGTCTACGAGCAGTACTTC,CASSSLGQVVYEQYF